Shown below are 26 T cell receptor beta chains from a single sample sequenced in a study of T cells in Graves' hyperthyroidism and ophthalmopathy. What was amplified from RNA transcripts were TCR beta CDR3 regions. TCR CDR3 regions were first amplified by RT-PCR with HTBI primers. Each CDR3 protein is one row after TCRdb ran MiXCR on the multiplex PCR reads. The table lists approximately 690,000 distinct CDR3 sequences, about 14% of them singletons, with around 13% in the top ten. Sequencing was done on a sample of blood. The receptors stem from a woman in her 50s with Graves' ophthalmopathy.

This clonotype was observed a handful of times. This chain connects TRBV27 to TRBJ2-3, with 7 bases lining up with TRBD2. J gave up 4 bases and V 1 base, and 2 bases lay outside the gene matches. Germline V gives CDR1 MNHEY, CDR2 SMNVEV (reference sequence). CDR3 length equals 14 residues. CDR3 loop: CASSLWEGADTQYF. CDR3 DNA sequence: TGTGCCAGCAGTTTATGGGAGGGCGCAGATACGCAGTATTTT.

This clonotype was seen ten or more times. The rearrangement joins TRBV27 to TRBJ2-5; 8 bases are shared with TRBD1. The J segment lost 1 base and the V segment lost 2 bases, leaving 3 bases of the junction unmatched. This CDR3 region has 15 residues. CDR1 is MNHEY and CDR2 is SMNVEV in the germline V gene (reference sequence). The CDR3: CASSLMGQVQETQYF. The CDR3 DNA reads TGTGCCAGCAGTTTAATGGGACAGGTCCAAGAGACCCAGTACTTC.

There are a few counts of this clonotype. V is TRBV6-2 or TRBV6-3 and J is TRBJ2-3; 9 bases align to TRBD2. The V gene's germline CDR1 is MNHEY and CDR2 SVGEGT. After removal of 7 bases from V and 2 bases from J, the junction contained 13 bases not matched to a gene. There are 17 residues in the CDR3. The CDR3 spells CASTVLGLAGSTDTQYF. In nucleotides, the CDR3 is TGTGCCAGCACCGTCCTGGGTCTAGCGGGATCCACAGATACGCAGTATTTT.

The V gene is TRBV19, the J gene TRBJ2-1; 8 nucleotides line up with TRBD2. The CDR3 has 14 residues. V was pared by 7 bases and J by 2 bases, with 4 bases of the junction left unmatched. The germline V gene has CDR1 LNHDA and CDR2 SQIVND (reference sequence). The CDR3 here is CASTAGVAYNEQFF. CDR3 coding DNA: TGTGCCAGTACAGCGGGAGTAGCCTACAATGAGCAGTTCTTC.

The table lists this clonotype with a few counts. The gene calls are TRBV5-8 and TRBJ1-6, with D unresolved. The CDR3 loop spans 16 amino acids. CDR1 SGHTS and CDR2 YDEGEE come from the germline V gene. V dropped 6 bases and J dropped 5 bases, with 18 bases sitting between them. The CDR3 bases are TGTGCCAGCAACATCCTGAAGGGCCGTGATAATTCACCCCTCCACTTT. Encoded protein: CASNILKGRDNSPLHF.

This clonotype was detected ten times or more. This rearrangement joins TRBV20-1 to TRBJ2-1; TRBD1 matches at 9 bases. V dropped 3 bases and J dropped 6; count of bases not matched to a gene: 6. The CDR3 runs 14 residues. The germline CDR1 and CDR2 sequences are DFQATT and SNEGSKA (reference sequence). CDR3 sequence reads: CSARSTGGGNEQFF. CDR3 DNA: TGCAGTGCTAGGTCGACAGGGGGTGGCAATGAGCAGTTCTTC.

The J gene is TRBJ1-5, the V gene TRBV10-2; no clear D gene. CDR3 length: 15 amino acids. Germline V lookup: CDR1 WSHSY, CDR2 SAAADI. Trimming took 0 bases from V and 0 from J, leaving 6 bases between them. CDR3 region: CASSESTSSNQPQHF. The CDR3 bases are TGCGCCAGCAGTGAGTCGACCAGTAGCAATCAGCCCCAGCATTTT.

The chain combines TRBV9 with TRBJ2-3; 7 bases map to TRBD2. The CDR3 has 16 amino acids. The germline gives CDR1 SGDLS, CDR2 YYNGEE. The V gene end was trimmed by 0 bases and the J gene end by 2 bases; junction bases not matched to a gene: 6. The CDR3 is CASSVEGGRNTDTQYF. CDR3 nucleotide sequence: TGTGCCAGCAGCGTAGAGGGCGGGAGAAACACAGATACGCAGTATTTT.

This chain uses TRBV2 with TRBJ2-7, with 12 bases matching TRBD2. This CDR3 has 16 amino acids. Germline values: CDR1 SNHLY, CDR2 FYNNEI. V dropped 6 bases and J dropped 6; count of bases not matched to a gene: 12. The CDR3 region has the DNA TGTGCCAGCAGGGGACCCGTGACTAGCGGGAGTGGCGAGCAGTACTTC. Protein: CASRGPVTSGSGEQYF. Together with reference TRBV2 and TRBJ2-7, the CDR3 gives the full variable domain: EPEVTQTPSHQVTQMGQEVILRCVPISNHLYFYWYRQILGQKVEFLVSFYNNEISEKSEIFDDQFSVERPDGSNFTLKIRSTKLEDSAMYFCASRGPVTSGSGEQYFGPGTRLTVT.

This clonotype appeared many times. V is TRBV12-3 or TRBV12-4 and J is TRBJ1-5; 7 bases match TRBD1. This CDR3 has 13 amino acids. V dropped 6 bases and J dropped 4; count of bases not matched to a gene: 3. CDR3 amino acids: CASRPTGNQPQHF. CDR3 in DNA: TGTGCCAGCAGACCGACAGGGAATCAGCCCCAGCATTTT.

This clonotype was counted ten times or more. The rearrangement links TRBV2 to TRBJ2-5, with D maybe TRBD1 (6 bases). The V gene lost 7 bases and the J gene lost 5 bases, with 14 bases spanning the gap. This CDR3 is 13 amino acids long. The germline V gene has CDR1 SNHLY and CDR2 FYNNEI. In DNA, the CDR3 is TGTGCCAGCACCAAAGGGGGTGAGGAGACCCAGTACTTC. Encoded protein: CASTKGGEETQYF.

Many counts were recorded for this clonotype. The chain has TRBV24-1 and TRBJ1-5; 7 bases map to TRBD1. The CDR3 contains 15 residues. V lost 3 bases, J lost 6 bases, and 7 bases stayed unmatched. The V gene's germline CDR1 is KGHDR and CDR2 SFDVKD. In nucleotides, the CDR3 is TGTGCCACCAGTGATGCCAGGGGGGCGGGTCAGCCCCAGCATTTT. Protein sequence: CATSDARGAGQPQHF.

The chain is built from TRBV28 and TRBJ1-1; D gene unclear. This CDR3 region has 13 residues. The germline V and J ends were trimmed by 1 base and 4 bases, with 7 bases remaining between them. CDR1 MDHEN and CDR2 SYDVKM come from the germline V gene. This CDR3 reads CASSLYGPTEAFF. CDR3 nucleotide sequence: TGTGCCAGCAGTTTATACGGTCCCACTGAAGCTTTCTTT. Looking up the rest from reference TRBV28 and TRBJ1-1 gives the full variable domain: DVKVTQSSRYLVKRTGEKVFLECVQDMDHENMFWYRQDPGLGLRLIYFSYDVKMKEKGDIPEGYSVSREKKERFSLILESASTNQTSMYLCASSLYGPTEAFFGQGTRLTVV.

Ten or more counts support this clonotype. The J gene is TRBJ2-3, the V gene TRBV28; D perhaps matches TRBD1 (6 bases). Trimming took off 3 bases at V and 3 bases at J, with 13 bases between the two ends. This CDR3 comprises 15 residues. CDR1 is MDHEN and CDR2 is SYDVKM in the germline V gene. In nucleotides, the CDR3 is TGTGCCAGCAGTTTCGTGGACAGAATAACAGATACGCAGTATTTT. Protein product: CASSFVDRITDTQYF. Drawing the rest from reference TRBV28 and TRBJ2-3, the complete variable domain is DVKVTQSSRYLVKRTGEKVFLECVQDMDHENMFWYRQDPGLGLRLIYFSYDVKMKEKGDIPEGYSVSREKKERFSLILESASTNQTSMYLCASSFVDRITDTQYFGPGTRLTVL.

The DNA of the CDR3 is TGCAGTGCTAGATTTGCACTAGCGGGAGGACGTGAGCAGTTCTTC. Amino acids: CSARFALAGGREQFF. The chain joins TRBV20-1 to TRBJ2-1; 12 nucleotides agree with TRBD2. Looked up from germline, CDR1 is DFQATT and CDR2 is SNEGSKA (reference sequence). Trimming cost V 2 bases and J 9 bases; bases outside gene matches: 8. The CDR3 has 15 residues.

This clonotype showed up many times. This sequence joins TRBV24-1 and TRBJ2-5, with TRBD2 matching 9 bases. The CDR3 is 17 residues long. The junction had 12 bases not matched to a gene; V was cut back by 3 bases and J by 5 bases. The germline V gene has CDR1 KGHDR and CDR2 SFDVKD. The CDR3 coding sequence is TGTGCCACCAGTGATCCCCTGGGTAGCGGGAGTCAGGAGACCCAGTACTTC. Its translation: CATSDPLGSGSQETQYF.

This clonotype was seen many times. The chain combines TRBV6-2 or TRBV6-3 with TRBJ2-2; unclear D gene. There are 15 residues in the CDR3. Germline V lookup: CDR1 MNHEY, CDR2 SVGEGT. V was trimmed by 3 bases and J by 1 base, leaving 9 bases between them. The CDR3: CASSYYSENTGELFF. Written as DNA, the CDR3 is TGTGCCAGCAGTTATTACAGCGAGAACACCGGGGAGCTGTTTTTT.

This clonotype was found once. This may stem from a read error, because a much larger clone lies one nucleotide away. The chain's CDR3 is CASSEALGSELFF. The CDR3 DNA is TGTGCCAGCAGTGAAGCACTAGGGAGCGAACTGTTTTTT. The J gene is TRBJ1-4, the V gene TRBV2; D is ambiguous. This CDR3 has 13 residues. V lost 0 bases, J lost 12 bases, and 11 bases lay in between. CDR1 is SNHLY and CDR2 is FYNNEI in the germline V gene.

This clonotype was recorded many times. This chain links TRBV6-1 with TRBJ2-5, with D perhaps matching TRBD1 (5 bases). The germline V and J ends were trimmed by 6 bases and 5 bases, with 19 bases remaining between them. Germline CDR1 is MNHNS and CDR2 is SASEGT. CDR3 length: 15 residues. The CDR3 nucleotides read TGTGCCAGCAGACCAACTACGCAGGGCAGGGAGACCCAGTACTTC. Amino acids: CASRPTTQGRETQYF.

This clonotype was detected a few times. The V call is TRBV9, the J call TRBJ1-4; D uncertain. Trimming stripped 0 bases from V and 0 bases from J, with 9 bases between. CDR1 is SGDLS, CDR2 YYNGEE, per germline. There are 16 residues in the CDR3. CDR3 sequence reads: CASSVAGGATNEKLFF. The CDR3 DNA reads TGTGCCAGCAGCGTAGCTGGAGGAGCAACTAATGAAAAACTGTTTTTT.

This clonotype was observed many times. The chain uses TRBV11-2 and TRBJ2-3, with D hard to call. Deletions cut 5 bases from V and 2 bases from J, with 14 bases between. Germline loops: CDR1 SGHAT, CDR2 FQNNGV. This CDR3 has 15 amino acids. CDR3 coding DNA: TGTGCCAGCAGCATCTCGAGAGGTTACACAGATACGCAGTATTTT. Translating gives CASSISRGYTDTQYF.

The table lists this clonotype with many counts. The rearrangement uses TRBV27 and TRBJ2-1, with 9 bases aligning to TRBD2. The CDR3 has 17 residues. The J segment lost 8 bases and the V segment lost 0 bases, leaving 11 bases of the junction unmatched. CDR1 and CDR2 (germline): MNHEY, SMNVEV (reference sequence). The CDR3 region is CASSLSQLSGSFDEQFF. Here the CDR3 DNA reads TGTGCCAGCAGTTTATCGCAGCTTAGCGGGAGCTTTGATGAGCAGTTCTTC.

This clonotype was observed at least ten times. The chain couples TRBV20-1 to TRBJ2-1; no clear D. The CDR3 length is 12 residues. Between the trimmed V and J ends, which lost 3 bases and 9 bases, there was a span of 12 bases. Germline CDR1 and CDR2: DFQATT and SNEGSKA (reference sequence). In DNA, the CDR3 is TGCAGTGCTAGTAGCTTTGGTGGTGAGCAGTTCTTC. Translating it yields CSASSFGGEQFF.

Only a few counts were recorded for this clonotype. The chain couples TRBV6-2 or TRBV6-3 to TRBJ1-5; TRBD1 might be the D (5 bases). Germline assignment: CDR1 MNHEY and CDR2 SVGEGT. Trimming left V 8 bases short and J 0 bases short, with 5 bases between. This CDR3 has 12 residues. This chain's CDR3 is CASGTSNQPQHF. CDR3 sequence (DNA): TGTGCCAGCGGGACTAGCAATCAGCCCCAGCATTTT.

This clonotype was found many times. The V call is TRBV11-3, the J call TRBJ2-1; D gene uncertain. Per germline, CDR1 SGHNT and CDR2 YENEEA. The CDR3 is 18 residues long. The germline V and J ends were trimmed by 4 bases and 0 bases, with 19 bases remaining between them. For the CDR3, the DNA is TGTGCCAGCAGCTCCCTTAACAGATGGAAGAGCTCCTACAATGAGCAGTTCTTC. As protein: CASSSLNRWKSSYNEQFF.

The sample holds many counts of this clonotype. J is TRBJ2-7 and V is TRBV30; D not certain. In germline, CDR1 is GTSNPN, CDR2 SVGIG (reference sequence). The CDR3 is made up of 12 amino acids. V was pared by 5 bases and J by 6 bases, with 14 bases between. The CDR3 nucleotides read TGTGCCTGGGACGAGGCCTACGGCGAGCAGTACTTC. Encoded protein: CAWDEAYGEQYF.